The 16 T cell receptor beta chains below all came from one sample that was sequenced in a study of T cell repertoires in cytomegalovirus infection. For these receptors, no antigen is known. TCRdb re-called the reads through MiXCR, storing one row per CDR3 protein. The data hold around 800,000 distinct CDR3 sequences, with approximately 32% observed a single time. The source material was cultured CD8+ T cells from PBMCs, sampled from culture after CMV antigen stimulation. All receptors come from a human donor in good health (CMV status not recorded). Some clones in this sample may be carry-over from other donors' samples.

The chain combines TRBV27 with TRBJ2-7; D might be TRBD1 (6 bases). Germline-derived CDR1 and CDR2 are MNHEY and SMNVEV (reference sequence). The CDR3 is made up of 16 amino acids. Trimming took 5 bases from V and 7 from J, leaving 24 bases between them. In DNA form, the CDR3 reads TGTGCCAGCAGTCCGGCAGGGGCCCCGCGGGTGTGGGAGCAGTACTTC. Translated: CASSPAGAPRVWEQYF.

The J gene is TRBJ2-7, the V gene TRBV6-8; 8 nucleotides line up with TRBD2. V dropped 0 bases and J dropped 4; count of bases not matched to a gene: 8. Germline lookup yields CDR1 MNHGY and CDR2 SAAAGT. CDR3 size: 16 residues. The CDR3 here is CASSYSDRGGPYEQYF. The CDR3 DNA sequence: TGTGCCAGCAGTTACTCGGACCGGGGGGGTCCTTACGAGCAGTACTTC.

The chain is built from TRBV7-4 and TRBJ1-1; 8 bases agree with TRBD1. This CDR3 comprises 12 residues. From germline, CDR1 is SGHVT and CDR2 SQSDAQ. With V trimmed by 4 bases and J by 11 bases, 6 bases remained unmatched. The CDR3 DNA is TGTGCCAGCAGCTCACCAGGGGGCTACGCTTTCTTT. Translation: CASSSPGGYAFF.

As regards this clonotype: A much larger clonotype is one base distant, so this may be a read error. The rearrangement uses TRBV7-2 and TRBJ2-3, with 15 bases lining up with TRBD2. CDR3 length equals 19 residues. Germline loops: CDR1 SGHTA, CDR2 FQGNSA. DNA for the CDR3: TGTGCCAGCAGCTTAGCCCTCGGACTAGCGGGGGGGCCGTCAGATACGCGGTATTTT. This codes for CASSLALGLAGGPSDTRYF.

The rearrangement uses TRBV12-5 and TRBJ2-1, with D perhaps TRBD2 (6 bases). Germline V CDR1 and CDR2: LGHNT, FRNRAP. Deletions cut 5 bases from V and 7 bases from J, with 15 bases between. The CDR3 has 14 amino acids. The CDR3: CASGPGTSSNEQFF. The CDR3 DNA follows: TGTGCTAGTGGTCCTGGGACTTCCTCTAATGAGCAGTTCTTC.

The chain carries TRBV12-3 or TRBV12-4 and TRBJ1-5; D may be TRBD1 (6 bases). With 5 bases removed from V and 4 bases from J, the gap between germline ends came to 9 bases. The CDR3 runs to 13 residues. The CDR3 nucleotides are TGTGCCAGCAGTACAGGGACAAATCAGCCCCAGCATTTT. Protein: CASSTGTNQPQHF.

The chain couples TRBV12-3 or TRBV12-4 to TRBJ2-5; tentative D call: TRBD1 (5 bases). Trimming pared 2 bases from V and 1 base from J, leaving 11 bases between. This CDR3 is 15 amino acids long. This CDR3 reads CASSLHQGIQETQYF. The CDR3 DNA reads TGTGCCAGCAGTTTACATCAGGGAATCCAAGAGACCCAGTACTTC.

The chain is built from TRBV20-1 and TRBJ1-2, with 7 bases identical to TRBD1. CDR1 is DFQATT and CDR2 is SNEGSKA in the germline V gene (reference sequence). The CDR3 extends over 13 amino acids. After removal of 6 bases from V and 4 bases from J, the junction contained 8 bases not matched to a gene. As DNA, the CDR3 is TGCAGTGCCCCCCAGGGGGAAGTCTATGGCTACACCTTC. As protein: CSAPQGEVYGYTF.

The CDR3 loop reads CASSPSLDTGELFF. CDR3 DNA sequence: TGTGCCAGCAGCCCCAGCTTGGATACCGGGGAGCTGTTTTTT. The chain carries TRBV7-9 and TRBJ2-2; D uncertain. CDR1 and CDR2 from the germline V gene are SEHNR and FQNEAQ (reference sequence). The V and J ends lost 5 bases and 5 bases respectively, with 12 bases between them. The CDR3 has 14 amino acids.

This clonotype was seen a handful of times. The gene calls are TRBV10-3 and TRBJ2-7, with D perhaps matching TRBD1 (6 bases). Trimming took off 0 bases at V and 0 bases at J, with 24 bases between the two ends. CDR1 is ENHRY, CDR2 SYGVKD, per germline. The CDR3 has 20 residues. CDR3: CAISESEQGSRFKSSYEQYF. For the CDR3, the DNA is TGTGCCATCAGTGAGTCAGAGCAGGGGTCGCGGTTTAAGAGCTCCTACGAGCAGTACTTC.

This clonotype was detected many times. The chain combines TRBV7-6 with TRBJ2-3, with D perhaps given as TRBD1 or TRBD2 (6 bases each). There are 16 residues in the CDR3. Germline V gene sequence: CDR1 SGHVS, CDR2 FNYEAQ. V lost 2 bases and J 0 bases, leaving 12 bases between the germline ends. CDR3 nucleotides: TGTGCCAGCAGCTTATCCGGGGGCCCTAGCACAGATACGCAGTATTTT. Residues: CASSLSGGPSTDTQYF.

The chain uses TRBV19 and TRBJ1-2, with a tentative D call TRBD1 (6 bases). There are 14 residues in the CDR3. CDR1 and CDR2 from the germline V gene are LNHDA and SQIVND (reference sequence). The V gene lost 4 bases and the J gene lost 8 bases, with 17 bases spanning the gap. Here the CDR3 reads CASSRYNRVGGYTF. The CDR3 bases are TGTGCCAGTAGTAGGTACAACAGGGTAGGCGGCTACACCTTC.

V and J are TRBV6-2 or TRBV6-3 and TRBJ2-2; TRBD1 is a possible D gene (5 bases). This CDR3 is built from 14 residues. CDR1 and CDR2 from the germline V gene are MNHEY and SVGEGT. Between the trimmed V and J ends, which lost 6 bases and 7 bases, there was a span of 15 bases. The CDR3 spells CASSLDSQSGELFF. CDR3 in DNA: TGTGCCAGCAGCCTCGACAGTCAGAGCGGGGAGCTGTTTTTT.

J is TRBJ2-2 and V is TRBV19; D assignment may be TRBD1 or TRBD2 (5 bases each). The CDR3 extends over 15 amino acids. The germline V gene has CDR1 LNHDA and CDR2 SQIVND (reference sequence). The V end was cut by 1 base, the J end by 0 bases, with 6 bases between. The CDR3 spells CASSIGGANTGELFF. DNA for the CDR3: TGTGCCAGTAGTATAGGAGGGGCGAACACCGGGGAGCTGTTTTTT.

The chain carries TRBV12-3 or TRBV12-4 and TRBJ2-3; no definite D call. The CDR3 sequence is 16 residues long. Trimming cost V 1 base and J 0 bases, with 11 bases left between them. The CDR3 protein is CASSLEAGLSTDTQYF. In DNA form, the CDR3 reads TGTGCCAGCAGTTTAGAGGCAGGCTTAAGCACAGATACGCAGTATTTT.

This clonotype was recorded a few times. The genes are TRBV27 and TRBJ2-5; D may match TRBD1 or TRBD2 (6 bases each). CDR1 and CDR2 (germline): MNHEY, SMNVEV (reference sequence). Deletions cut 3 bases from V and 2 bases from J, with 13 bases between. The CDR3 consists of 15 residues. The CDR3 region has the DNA TGTGCCAGCAGTTTTTCGACAGGACTACAAGAGACCCAGTACTTC. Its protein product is CASSFSTGLQETQYF.